This T cell receptor (beta chain) was profiled in a study of control samples from healthy donors and cancer patients. Profiling relied on immunoSEQ multiplex PCR, and the TCRdb table lists in-frame clones only, not all of them. The repertoire holds about 85,000 clones, with approximately 90% as singletons. CDR3 length equals 16 residues. The V and J ends lost 0 bases and 2 bases, in that order; junction bases with no gene match: 3. Germline V gene sequence: CDR1 SGHRS, CDR2 YFSETQ. The source material was blood. This chain uses TRBV5-1 with TRBJ2-2; 8 bases agree with TRBD1. This TCR was sampled from a woman aged 18-29 years in good health. The chain's CDR3 is CASSLAGTGNTGELFF. CDR3 in DNA: TGCGCCAGCAGCTTGGCCGGGACAGGAAACACCGGGGAGCTGTTTTTT. Filled out from reference TRBV5-1 and TRBJ2-2, the complete variable domain reads KAGVTQTPRYLIKTRGQQVTLSCSPISGHRSVSWYQQTPGQGLQFLFEYFSETQRNKGNFPGRFSGRQFSNSRSEMNVSTLELGDSALYLCASSLAGTGNTGELFFGEGSRLTVL.